Following are 22 T cell receptor beta chains from one sample sequenced in a study of blood T cell repertoires in COVID-19. Method: immunoSEQ multiplex PCR; TCRdb's copy keeps in-frame clones and lacks some. The sample includes about 140,000 clones, about three quarters of them seen just once. Input material: peripheral blood. The receptors shown here come from a man aged 80 or over with acute or convalescent COVID-19.

This clone was found once. The chain links TRBV25-1 to TRBJ1-1; maybe TRBD1 (6 bases). This CDR3 region has 14 residues. V gave up 7 bases and J gave up 1 base, with 13 bases separating them. Germline loops: CDR1 MGHDK, CDR2 SYGVNS. The CDR3 spells CASTRGQTNTEAFF. The CDR3 nucleotides read TGTGCCAGCACTAGAGGACAGACGAACACTGAAGCTTTCTTT.

The rearrangement uses TRBV7-2 and TRBJ1-5, with a tentative D call TRBD1 (6 bases). The V and J ends lost 3 bases and 0 bases respectively, with 12 bases between them. Germline V gene lookup returns CDR1 SGHTA and CDR2 FQGNSA. CDR3 size: 16 residues. The CDR3 nucleotides read TGTGCCAGCAGCTTCTCGGACAGCTATAGCAATCAGCCCCAGCATTTT. It codes for CASSFSDSYSNQPQHF.

The chain employs TRBV9 and TRBJ2-1; D is uncertain. V dropped 3 bases and J dropped 4 bases, with 14 bases sitting between them. This CDR3 is 15 amino acids long. Per the germline V gene, CDR1 is SGDLS and CDR2 is YYNGEE. The CDR3 region has the DNA TGTGCCAGCAGCGAGTCGAGTGCTAATTACAATGAGCAGTTCTTC. This encodes CASSESSANYNEQFF.

This clone was seen more than once but under ten times. This rearrangement joins TRBV7-8 to TRBJ1-1; no clear D gene. Per germline, CDR1 SGHVS and CDR2 FQNEAQ. The CDR3 is 14 residues long. The V end was cut by 1 base, the J end by 4 bases, with 10 bases between. The CDR3 here is CASSLGQSFTEAFF. DNA of the CDR3: TGTGCCAGCAGCTTAGGGCAGTCTTTCACTGAAGCTTTCTTT. Based on the CDR3 plus reference TRBV7-8 and TRBJ1-1, the full variable domain is GAGVSQSPRYKVAKRGQDVALRCDPISGHVSLFWYQQALGQGPEFLTYFQNEAQLDKSGLPSDRFFAERPEGSVSTLKIQRTQQEDSAVYLCASSLGQSFTEAFFGQGTRLTVV.

V and J are TRBV6-5 and TRBJ1-1; tentative D call: TRBD1 (5 bases). From germline, CDR1 is MNHEY and CDR2 SVGAGI. The CDR3 is 13 amino acids. Deletions cut 4 bases from V and 8 bases from J, with 14 bases between. The CDR3 DNA reads TGTGCCAGCAGTTCCCGAAGGGGCCTCGAAGCTTTCTTT. This encodes CASSSRRGLEAFF.

A few counts support this clone. The chain links TRBV3-1 (or the pseudogene TRBV3-2) to TRBJ1-4; D is uncertain. The V and J ends lost 10 bases and 5 bases respectively, with 14 bases between them. Germline CDR1 and CDR2: LGHDT and YNNKEL (reference sequence). The CDR3 covers 13 residues. Here the CDR3 reads CATAGGGNEKLFF. DNA for the CDR3: TGTGCCACCGCGGGAGGCGGAAATGAAAAACTGTTTTTT.

The chain carries TRBV7-2 and TRBJ1-5; tentatively, D is TRBD1 (5 bases). The CDR3 totals 15 residues. From germline, CDR1 is SGHTA and CDR2 FQGNSA. Trimming removed 4 bases from V and 3 bases from J, with 13 bases in between. In DNA, the CDR3 is TGTGCCAGCAGCTCCCCCGGACATTCCAATCAGCCCCAGCATTTT. Protein sequence: CASSSPGHSNQPQHF.

The gene calls are TRBV5-4 and TRBJ1-2; D gene ambiguous. V lost 4 bases and J 7 bases, leaving 17 bases between the germline ends. This CDR3 comprises 14 residues. In germline, CDR1 is SGHNT, CDR2 YYREEE (reference sequence). The CDR3 nucleotides read TGTGCCAGCAGCCCGGGGAGTAATCCCTTTGGCTACACCTTC. Amino acids: CASSPGSNPFGYTF.

The rearrangement uses TRBV29-1 and TRBJ2-1; D not certain. This CDR3 has 13 amino acids. Germline CDR1 and CDR2: SQVTM and ANQGSEA. V shed 3 bases and J shed 2 bases, with 8 bases lying between them. The CDR3 here is CSVDLTAYNEQFF. CDR3 DNA: TGCAGCGTTGACCTAACAGCCTACAATGAGCAGTTCTTC.

The chain links TRBV30 to TRBJ2-7; no firm D call. Germline-derived CDR1 and CDR2 are GTSNPN and SVGIG (reference sequence). The CDR3 totals 13 residues. V shed 5 bases and J shed 0 bases, with 11 bases lying between them. Written as DNA, the CDR3 is TGTGCCTGGGGCCAGGAAAGCTCCTACGAGCAGTACTTC. It translates to CAWGQESSYEQYF. Based on the CDR3 plus reference TRBV30 and TRBJ2-7, the full variable domain is SQTIHQWPATLVQPVGSPLSLECTVEGTSNPNLYWYRQAAGRGLQLLFYSVGIGQISSEVPQNLSASRPQDRQFILSSKKLLLSDSGFYLCAWGQESSYEQYFGPGTRLTVT.

Details on this clone: The same CDR3 can be traced to other DNA sequences in this sample. The chain uses TRBV7-8 and TRBJ1-1; possible D gene TRBD1, 5 bases. Germline lookup yields CDR1 SGHVS and CDR2 FQNEAQ. V shed 2 bases and J shed 5 bases, with 9 bases lying between them. The CDR3 is 13 amino acids. The CDR3 nucleotides read TGTGCCAGCAGCTTAACGGGGGGGACTGAAGCTTTCTTT. It codes for CASSLTGGTEAFF.

The chain uses TRBV9 and TRBJ2-2; tentatively, D is TRBD2 (6 bases). The CDR3 is 18 amino acids. V gave up 4 bases and J gave up 7 bases, with 26 bases separating them. Germline lookup yields CDR1 SGDLS and CDR2 YYNGEE. The CDR3 is CASSPRPPRGLLNGELFF. The CDR3, as DNA: TGTGCCAGCAGCCCCCGACCACCCCGGGGACTTCTGAACGGGGAGCTGTTTTTT.

This clone was seen more than once but under ten times. V is TRBV7-9 and J is TRBJ2-1; D is perhaps TRBD2 (5 bases). This CDR3 has 15 amino acids. CDR1 and CDR2 (germline): SEHNR, FQNEAQ (reference sequence). Trimming removed 5 bases at V and 7 bases at J, with 18 bases between. In DNA form, the CDR3 reads TGTGCCAGCAGCACCAGCGGCGGTTTTTGGAATGAGCAGTTCTTC. Its protein product is CASSTSGGFWNEQFF.

This chain joins TRBV5-1 and TRBJ2-3; D perhaps matches TRBD1 (6 bases). Germline V gene lookup returns CDR1 SGHRS and CDR2 YFSETQ. Trimming cost V 7 bases and J 0 bases, with 15 bases left between them. The CDR3 has 15 residues. DNA of the CDR3: TGCGCCAGCCGGACCGGGACATCTAGCACAGATACGCAGTATTTT. It encodes CASRTGTSSTDTQYF.

The V and J genes are TRBV29-1 and TRBJ2-5; TRBD1 matches 8 bases. With 7 bases clipped from V and 4 bases from J, the junction kept 5 bases outside the gene matches. Per the germline V gene, CDR1 is SQVTM and CDR2 is ANQGSEA. The CDR3 consists of 12 residues. CDR3 bases: TGCAGCGGGACAGGGACGGGAGAGACCCAGTACTTC. Its translation: CSGTGTGETQYF.

V gene TRBV7-2 combines with J gene TRBJ1-1; D uncertain. The CDR3 runs to 14 residues. CDR1 and CDR2 from the germline V gene are SGHTA and FQGNSA. V was cut by 3 bases and J by 10 bases, with 18 bases left in between. CDR3 DNA sequence: TGTGCCAGCAGCTTGGGATCAGGACTTTCGGTAGCTTTCTTT. Its translation is CASSLGSGLSVAFF.

This clone appeared a single time. The chain is built from TRBV7-9 and TRBJ2-7; a weak D match, TRBD1 (5 bases). Germline V gene data show CDR1 as SEHNR and CDR2 as FQNEAQ (reference sequence). The CDR3 runs to 15 residues. Trimming pared 3 bases from V and 0 bases from J, leaving 12 bases between. The CDR3, as DNA: TGTGCCAGCAGCTTTGGAAGACAGCCCTCCTACGAGCAGTACTTC. As protein: CASSFGRQPSYEQYF.

The chain employs TRBV18 and TRBJ2-1, with D possibly matching TRBD1 (6 bases). The CDR3 is 14 residues long. Trimming stripped 4 bases from V and 8 bases from J, with 15 bases between. The germline CDR1 and CDR2 sequences are KGHSH and LQKENI. The CDR3 region has the DNA TGTGCCAGCTCACAACGGGGTGGGGGCTATGAGCAGTTCTTC. Translation: CASSQRGGGYEQFF. The full variable domain, in which reference TRBV18 and TRBJ2-1 provide the parts outside the CDR3, is NAGVMQNPRHLVRRRGQEARLRCSPMKGHSHVYWYRQLPEEGLKFMVYLQKENIIDESGMPKERFSAEFPKEGPSILRIQQVVRGDSAAYFCASSQRGGGYEQFFGPGTRLTVL.

The CDR3 DNA is TGCGCCAGCCGAACCGGGGGGCGGACATATAGCACAGATACGCAGTATTTT. As protein: CASRTGGRTYSTDTQYF. V gene TRBV5-1 combines with J gene TRBJ2-3; the D gene is possibly TRBD2 (7 bases). V was clipped by 7 bases and J by 0 bases, with 21 bases between them. Germline assignment: CDR1 SGHRS and CDR2 YFSETQ. The CDR3 runs to 17 residues. The entire variable domain, with the rest obtained from reference TRBV5-1 and TRBJ2-3, is as follows: KAGVTQTPRYLIKTRGQQVTLSCSPISGHRSVSWYQQTPGQGLQFLFEYFSETQRNKGNFPGRFSGRQFSNSRSEMNVSTLELGDSALYLCASRTGGRTYSTDTQYFGPGTRLTVL.

This rearrangement joins TRBV5-1 to TRBJ1-5; D unclear. The V gene lost 4 bases and the J gene lost 4 bases, with 15 bases spanning the gap. The CDR3 runs to 15 residues. From germline, CDR1 is SGHRS and CDR2 YFSETQ. The CDR3 DNA reads TGCGCCAGCAGCCGGGATGTGAGCTCAAATCAGCCCCAGCATTTT. This translates into CASSRDVSSNQPQHF.

The chain combines TRBV5-4 with TRBJ2-5; TRBD1 agrees at 10 bases. V was clipped by 2 bases and J by 5 bases; unmatched bases: 6. The CDR3 length is 15 residues. CDR1 is SGHNT and CDR2 is YYREEE in the germline V gene (reference sequence). CDR3 in DNA: TGTGCCAGCAGCTTTGGGACAGGGGATAGGGAGACCCAGTACTTC. It codes for CASSFGTGDRETQYF.

The chain combines TRBV7-2 with TRBJ2-5; TRBD2 matches 14 bases. The CDR3 totals 18 residues. V shed 1 base, J shed 5 bases, and the junction held 9 bases outside the gene matches. CDR1 and CDR2 (germline): SGHTA, FQGNSA. CDR3 sequence (DNA): TGTGCCAGCAGCTTAGGAGCGACTAGCGGGGGGGCTGGGGAGACCCAGTACTTC. Residues: CASSLGATSGGAGETQYF.